This T cell receptor (beta chain) appears in the sequencing data of a study of early T cells in non-severe SARS-CoV-2 infection. Overall study: Sequenced material consisted of bulk RNA (from unsorted whole blood), and chains were unpaired. Study results and caveats: Anti-spike CD8 responses were favored by VDJdb matching, which missed private and CD4 specificities.

MiXCR, applied by TCRdb to the 5' RACE reads, yields one record per CDR3 protein. Among about 56,000 distinct CDR3 sequences, roughly 16% were seen once, and the ten largest hold over 3.5%. This clonotype was observed a few times. Its matching antigen is unknown. The sample consisted of whole blood, taken at baseline. This TCR was sampled from an adult who was a healthcare worker with PCR-confirmed SARS-CoV-2 infection or an uninfected control (not recorded which).

CDR3 bases: TGTGCCAGCAGCCAAGGTTTTGAGGGCGGCTACACCTTC. Its translation: CASSQGFEGGYTF. This chain links TRBV4-2 with TRBJ1-2; D unclear. V lost 1 base to trimming and J lost 8 bases, with 11 bases between them. Looked up from germline, CDR1 is LGHNA and CDR2 is YNFKEQ. The CDR3 consists of 13 residues.